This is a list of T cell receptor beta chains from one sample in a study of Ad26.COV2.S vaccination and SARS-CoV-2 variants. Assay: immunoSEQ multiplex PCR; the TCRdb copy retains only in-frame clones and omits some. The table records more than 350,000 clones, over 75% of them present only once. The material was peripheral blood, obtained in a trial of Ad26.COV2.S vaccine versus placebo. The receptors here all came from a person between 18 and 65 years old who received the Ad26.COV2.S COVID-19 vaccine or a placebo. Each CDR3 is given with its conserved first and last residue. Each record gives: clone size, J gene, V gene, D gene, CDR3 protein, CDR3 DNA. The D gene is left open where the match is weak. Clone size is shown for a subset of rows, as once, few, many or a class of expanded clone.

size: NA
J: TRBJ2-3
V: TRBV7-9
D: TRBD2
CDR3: CASSPAGGRNTDTQYF
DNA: TGTGCCAGCAGCCCAGCGGGCGGGAGGAACACAGATACGCAGTATTTT

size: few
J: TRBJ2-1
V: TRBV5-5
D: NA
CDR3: CASSPGTSVGGEQFF
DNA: TGTGCCAGCAGCCCTGGGACGTCGGTAGGGGGGGAGCAGTTCTTC

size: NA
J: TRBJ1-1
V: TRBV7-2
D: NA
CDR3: CASSLGPGEAFF
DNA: TGTGCCAGCAGCTTAGGCCCAGGAGAAGCTTTCTTT

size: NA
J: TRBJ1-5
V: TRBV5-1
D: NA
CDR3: CASSLLGQPNQPQHF
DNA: TGCGCCAGCAGCTTGTTAGGACAGCCCAATCAGCCCCAGCATTTT

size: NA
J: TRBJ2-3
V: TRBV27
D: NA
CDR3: CASSPGGGFYGDSLDTQYF
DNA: TGTGCCAGCAGCCCTGGGGGCGGGTTTTATGGGGACTCACTAGATACGCAGTATTTT

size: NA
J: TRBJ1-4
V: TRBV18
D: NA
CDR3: CASSPEPGGTNEKLFF
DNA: TGTGCCAGCTCCCCCGAACCCGGGGGAACTAATGAAAAACTGTTTTTT

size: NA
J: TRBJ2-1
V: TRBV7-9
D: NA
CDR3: CASSLDGGSYNEQFF
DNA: TGTGCCAGCAGCTTAGACGGGGGTTCCTACAATGAGCAGTTCTTC

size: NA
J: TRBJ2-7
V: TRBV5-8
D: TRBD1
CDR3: CASSPTGTGGDYEQYF
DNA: TGTGCCAGCAGCCCGACCGGGACAGGGGGTGACTACGAGCAGTACTTC

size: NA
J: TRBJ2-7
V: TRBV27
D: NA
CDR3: CASSSLDSNYEQYF
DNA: TGTGCCAGCAGTTCCCTAGACAGCAACTACGAGCAGTACTTC

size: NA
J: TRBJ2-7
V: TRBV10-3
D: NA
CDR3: CAISESVEVWEQYF
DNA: TGTGCCATCAGTGAGTCGGTTGAGGTATGGGAGCAGTACTTC

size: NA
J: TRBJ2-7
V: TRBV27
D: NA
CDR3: CASSFVGVGPYEQYF
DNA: TGTGCCAGCAGTTTCGTAGGGGTCGGACCCTACGAGCAGTACTTC

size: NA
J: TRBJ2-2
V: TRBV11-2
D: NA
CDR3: CASSYHTGELFF
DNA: TGTGCCAGCAGCTACCATACCGGGGAGCTGTTTTTT

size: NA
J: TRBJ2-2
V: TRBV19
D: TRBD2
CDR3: CASRVSGGGNVGELFF
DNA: TGTGCCAGTAGAGTTTCGGGAGGCGGAAACGTCGGGGAGCTGTTTTTT

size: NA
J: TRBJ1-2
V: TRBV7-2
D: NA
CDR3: CASSLSQAGYTF
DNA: TGTGCCAGCAGCTTATCGCAGGCGGGCTACACCTTC

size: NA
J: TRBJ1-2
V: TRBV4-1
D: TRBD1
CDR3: CASSQADRVYGYTF
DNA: TGCGCCAGCAGCCAAGCCGACAGGGTCTATGGCTACACCTTC

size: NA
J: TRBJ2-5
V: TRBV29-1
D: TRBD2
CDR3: CSVESLGLGQETQYF
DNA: TGCAGCGTTGAATCTTTAGGACTAGGGCAAGAGACCCAGTACTTC

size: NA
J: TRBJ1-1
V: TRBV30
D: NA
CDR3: CAWSASEAFF
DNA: TGTGCCTGGAGTGCCTCTGAAGCTTTCTTT

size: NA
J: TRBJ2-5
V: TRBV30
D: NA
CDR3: CAWSIRSGQETQYF
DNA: TGTGCCTGGAGTATCCGCTCCGGTCAAGAGACCCAGTACTTC

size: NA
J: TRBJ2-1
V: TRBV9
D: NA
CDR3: CASSVRGSAPDAQFF
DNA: TGTGCCAGCAGCGTAAGGGGTAGCGCCCCCGATGCTCAGTTCTTC

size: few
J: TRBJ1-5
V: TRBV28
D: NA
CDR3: CASSLGQGGNQPQHF
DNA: TGTGCCAGCAGTTTGGGGCAGGGTGGAAATCAGCCCCAGCATTTT

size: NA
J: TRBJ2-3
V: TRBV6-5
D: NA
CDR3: CASSYLITDTQYF
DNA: TGTGCCAGCAGTTACCTTATCACAGATACGCAGTATTTT

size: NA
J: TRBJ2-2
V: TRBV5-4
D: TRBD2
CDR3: CASSRLAGGSNTGELFF
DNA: TGTGCCAGCAGCAGACTAGCGGGAGGCTCGAACACCGGGGAGCTGTTTTTT

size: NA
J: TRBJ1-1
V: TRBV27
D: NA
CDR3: CASTSGAKNTEAFF
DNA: TGTGCCAGCACCTCGGGGGCCAAAAACACTGAAGCTTTCTTT

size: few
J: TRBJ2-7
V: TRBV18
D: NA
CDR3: CASSPPQAYEQYF
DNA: TGTGCCAGCTCACCACCCCAGGCCTACGAGCAGTACTTC

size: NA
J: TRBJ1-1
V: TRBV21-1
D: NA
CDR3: CASSRGSPEAFF
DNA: TGTGCCAGCAGCAGAGGGAGTCCTGAAGCTTTCTTT

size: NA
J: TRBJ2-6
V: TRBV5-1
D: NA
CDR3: CASSPSPQANPSGANVLTF
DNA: TGCGCCAGCAGCCCGAGCCCCCAAGCCAATCCGTCTGGGGCCAACGTCCTGACTTTC

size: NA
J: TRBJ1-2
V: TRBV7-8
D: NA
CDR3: CASSGGDIAKNYGYTF
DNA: TGTGCCAGCAGCGGAGGCGACATAGCTAAGAACTATGGCTACACCTTC

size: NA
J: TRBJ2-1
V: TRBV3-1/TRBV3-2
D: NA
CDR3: CASSQAQGSNEQFF
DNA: TGTGCCAGCAGCCAAGCTCAAGGAAGCAATGAGCAGTTCTTC

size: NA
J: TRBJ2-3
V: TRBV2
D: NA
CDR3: CASIDDRSGCCPNTDTQYF
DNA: TGTGCCAGCATTGACGACAGGAGCGGTTGTTGTCCCAACACAGATACGCAGTATTTT

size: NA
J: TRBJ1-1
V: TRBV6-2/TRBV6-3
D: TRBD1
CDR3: CASSLGHRGTEAFF
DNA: TGTGCCAGCAGCCTGGGCCACAGGGGGACTGAAGCTTTCTTT